These 14 T cell receptor beta chains share one sample of origin, sequenced in a study of blood T cells in healthy people across ages. Using a J-beta primer mix together with a sample-barcoded 5' primer, a second PCR was run for 7 to 11 cycles. One entry per CDR3 protein, called by TCRdb with MiXCR from the 5' RACE reads. In the table there are 600,000 or so distinct CDR3 sequences, under 30% of which are singletons. What was sequenced was blood. Receptor source: a woman of 80 years or more in good health.

This clonotype was observed many times. The chain uses TRBV4-3 and TRBJ1-2; D gene unclear. The V and J ends lost 0 bases and 2 bases respectively, with 7 bases between them. There are 14 residues in the CDR3. CDR1 and CDR2 from the germline V gene are LGHNA and YSLEER. This chain's CDR3 is CASSQEYGNYGYTF. Here the CDR3 DNA reads TGCGCCAGCAGCCAAGAGTACGGGAACTATGGCTACACCTTC.

This clonotype was recorded many times. The chain recombines TRBV6-5 with TRBJ2-3, with 10 bases matching TRBD1. This CDR3 spans 16 amino acids. J lost 6 bases, V lost 6 bases, and 12 bases had no gene match. Germline V gene lookup returns CDR1 MNHEY and CDR2 SVGAGI. The chain's CDR3 is CASRSSGTGVWDTQYF. The CDR3 region has the DNA TGTGCCAGCAGATCATCCGGGACAGGGGTTTGGGATACGCAGTATTTT.

In its sample, this clonotype was seen many times. The rearrangement uses TRBV20-1 and TRBJ2-1; 11 positions agree with TRBD2. CDR1 and CDR2 (germline): DFQATT, SNEGSKA (reference sequence). The CDR3 consists of 18 residues. V lost 3 bases, J lost 0 bases, and 10 bases stayed unmatched. The CDR3 loop is CSARGLAGGLSSYNEQFF. The CDR3, as DNA: TGCAGTGCTAGGGGGCTAGCGGGGGGACTGAGCTCCTACAATGAGCAGTTCTTC.

This clonotype occurred many times. J is TRBJ1-2 and V is TRBV29-1; 8 nucleotides match TRBD1. There are 11 residues in the CDR3. V dropped 4 bases and J dropped 9; count of bases not matched to a gene: 4. CDR1 SQVTM and CDR2 ANQGSEA come from the germline V gene. CDR3 coding DNA: TGCAGCGTTGGGACAGGGCGAAGCTACACCTTC. Amino acids: CSVGTGRSYTF.

This clonotype has more than one count but fewer than ten. A much bigger clone sits one base away, suggesting this may be a read error. This rearrangement joins TRBV20-1 to TRBJ2-7; unclear D gene. The CDR3 is 12 amino acids. Per the germline V gene, CDR1 is DFQATT and CDR2 is SNEGSKA (reference sequence). CDR3 region: CALKEATYEQYF. DNA for the CDR3: TGCGCCCTAAAAGAAGCCACCTACGAGCAGTACTTC.

This clonotype was counted a few times. The chain uses TRBV7-2 and TRBJ2-2; D ambiguous. Looked up from germline, CDR1 is SGHTA and CDR2 is FQGNSA. The CDR3 runs 13 residues. The V gene lost 5 bases and the J gene lost 3 bases, with 7 bases spanning the gap. CDR3 protein: CASSLDYTGELFF. Here the CDR3 DNA reads TGTGCCAGCAGCCTAGACTACACCGGGGAGCTGTTTTTT.

This clonotype was observed many times. The chain carries TRBV29-1 and TRBJ2-3; D could derive from TRBD1 or TRBD2 (6 bases each). Trimming removed 6 bases at V and 1 base at J, with 11 bases between. Germline assignment: CDR1 SQVTM and CDR2 ANQGSEA. The CDR3 covers 13 residues. CDR3 DNA sequence: TGCAGCGTCCGTAGGGGGGGCACAGATACGCAGTATTTT. The encoded protein is CSVRRGGTDTQYF.

This rearrangement joins TRBV27 to TRBJ1-2; 7 nucleotides line up with TRBD1. This CDR3 is 14 amino acids long. Germline loops: CDR1 MNHEY, CDR2 SMNVEV (reference sequence). J gave up 1 base and V 5 bases, and 4 bases lay outside the gene matches. CDR3 region: CASSHNRGNYGYTF. CDR3 nucleotide sequence: TGTGCCAGCAGTCATAACAGGGGTAACTATGGCTACACCTTC.

On this clonotype: This may be a read error, as it is one base from a much larger clone. The CDR3 protein is CAIKKAPGGVQHF. CDR3 nucleotides: TGTGCCATCAAAAAGGCGCCCGGGGGCGTCCAGCATTTT. This chain uses TRBV10-3 with TRBJ1-5, with D maybe TRBD1 (6 bases). Germline V gives CDR1 ENHRY, CDR2 SYGVKD. Between the trimmed V and J ends, which lost 7 bases and 12 bases, there was a span of 19 bases. The CDR3 length is 13 residues.

Many counts were recorded for this clonotype. V is TRBV20-1 and J is TRBJ2-1; D call uncertain. Germline CDR1 and CDR2: DFQATT and SNEGSKA (reference sequence). The CDR3 extends over 15 amino acids. The ends were cut back, 2 bases at V and 1 base at J, with 12 bases in the middle. CDR3 nucleotide sequence: TGCAGTGCTAGACCTCTTACCCAGTCCTACAATGAGCAGTTCTTC. Amino acids: CSARPLTQSYNEQFF.

The chain combines TRBV5-1 with TRBJ2-2, with 10 positions matching TRBD1. Looked up from germline, CDR1 is SGHRS and CDR2 is YFSETQ. The CDR3 is 15 residues long. J gave up 6 bases and V 3 bases, and 5 bases lay outside the gene matches. The CDR3 DNA is TGCGCCAGCAGCTCCGGGACAGGGGCCGCCGGGGAGCTGTTTTTT. Protein product: CASSSGTGAAGELFF.

In this sample, this clonotype turned up many times. The chain carries TRBV7-9 and TRBJ2-1; D is undetermined. The germline CDR1 and CDR2 sequences are SEHNR and FQNEAQ (reference sequence). The CDR3 covers 14 residues. Between the trimmed V and J ends, which lost 5 bases and 4 bases, there was a span of 12 bases. The CDR3 sequence: CASSRLGLYNEQFF. In DNA form, the CDR3 reads TGTGCCAGCAGCAGGCTAGGCCTTTACAATGAGCAGTTCTTC.

This clonotype was recorded at least ten times. V gene TRBV28 combines with J gene TRBJ2-7; D is ambiguous. Germline CDR1 reads MDHEN; CDR2 reads SYDVKM. V lost 5 bases to trimming and J lost 3 bases, with 14 bases between them. The length of the CDR3 is 14 residues. DNA of the CDR3: TGTGCCAGCAGTGCCGGAGCGCGTTTCTACGAGCAGTACTTC. Its translation: CASSAGARFYEQYF.

This clonotype was observed at least ten times. The J gene is TRBJ2-5, the V gene TRBV9; no definite D call. V lost 0 bases, J lost 5 bases, and 11 bases lay in between. Germline CDR1 reads SGDLS; CDR2 reads YYNGEE. The CDR3 is made up of 14 amino acids. CDR3 sequence reads: CASSVGADGETQYF. The CDR3 DNA follows: TGTGCCAGCAGCGTAGGGGCAGACGGGGAGACCCAGTACTTC.